Listed below are T cell receptor beta chains from one sample, sequenced in a study of beta chain features in type 1 diabetes. Some clones are missing from TCRdb's copy, which holds only in-frame ones; the method was immunoSEQ multiplex PCR. The table records approximately 160,000 clones, about 63% of them present only once. Sequences were obtained from naive CD4+ T cells from blood. The receptors here all came from a man aged 30 to 39 with type 1 diabetes. CDR3s include the opening cysteine and the closing phenylalanine or tryptophan. The D gene is left open where the match is weak. Clone size, where shown, is once, few, many, or a class for clones that have expanded.

abundance: -
d_gene: TRBD1
v_gene: TRBV10-3
j_gene: TRBJ2-3
CDR3aa: CAIMGQDRTDTQYF

abundance: -
d_gene: -
v_gene: TRBV30
j_gene: TRBJ2-1
CDR3aa: CASERAYNEQFF

abundance: few
d_gene: -
v_gene: TRBV19
j_gene: TRBJ2-5
CDR3aa: CASRDGVFMETQYF

abundance: few
d_gene: -
v_gene: TRBV18
j_gene: TRBJ2-2
CDR3aa: CASSPLLLTRTDGELFF

abundance: -
d_gene: -
v_gene: TRBV27
j_gene: TRBJ2-1
CDR3aa: CASSPRDGPGNEQFF

abundance: few
d_gene: TRBD1
v_gene: TRBV4-3
j_gene: TRBJ1-2
CDR3aa: CASSQEQGHSYGYTF

abundance: -
d_gene: -
v_gene: TRBV14
j_gene: TRBJ2-3
CDR3aa: CASSQEQGFSTDTQYF

abundance: -
d_gene: -
v_gene: TRBV13
j_gene: TRBJ2-7
CDR3aa: CASSLVGTGTYEQYF

abundance: -
d_gene: -
v_gene: TRBV4-3
j_gene: TRBJ1-2
CDR3aa: CASSQTRSQGYGYTF

abundance: -
d_gene: -
v_gene: TRBV9
j_gene: TRBJ2-1
CDR3aa: CASSVDEGPRQFF

abundance: -
d_gene: TRBD2
v_gene: TRBV7-2
j_gene: TRBJ2-1
CDR3aa: CASSLVSTVAGHNEQFF

abundance: -
d_gene: -
v_gene: TRBV2
j_gene: TRBJ1-4
CDR3aa: CASRPGLSNEKLFF

abundance: -
d_gene: -
v_gene: TRBV7-2
j_gene: TRBJ1-5
CDR3aa: CASSIQQLDQPQHF

abundance: -
d_gene: -
v_gene: TRBV29-1
j_gene: TRBJ2-5
CDR3aa: CSVGLGLETQYF

abundance: few
d_gene: -
v_gene: TRBV7-8
j_gene: TRBJ1-5
CDR3aa: CASSLGGLSNQPQHF

abundance: few
d_gene: TRBD1
v_gene: TRBV25-1
j_gene: TRBJ2-7
CDR3aa: CASSGQGYEQYF

abundance: -
d_gene: -
v_gene: TRBV7-2
j_gene: TRBJ2-7
CDR3aa: CASSLTLLHHEQYF

abundance: -
d_gene: TRBD1
v_gene: TRBV29-1
j_gene: TRBJ2-7
CDR3aa: CSVGQTLNSYEQYF

abundance: -
d_gene: -
v_gene: TRBV28
j_gene: TRBJ2-4
CDR3aa: CASSLAELAKNIQYF

abundance: -
d_gene: -
v_gene: TRBV18
j_gene: TRBJ2-1
CDR3aa: CASSPPLSGNEQFF

abundance: -
d_gene: -
v_gene: TRBV6-6
j_gene: TRBJ2-3
CDR3aa: CASRPGADTQYF

abundance: -
d_gene: TRBD1
v_gene: TRBV9
j_gene: TRBJ1-1
CDR3aa: CASSVTGGTAEAFF

abundance: -
d_gene: -
v_gene: TRBV2
j_gene: TRBJ2-2
CDR3aa: CASSDFGGNTGELFF

abundance: -
d_gene: -
v_gene: TRBV30
j_gene: TRBJ1-6
CDR3aa: CAWSIAANNSPLHF

abundance: few
d_gene: -
v_gene: TRBV18
j_gene: TRBJ2-7
CDR3aa: CASSPRDEQYF

abundance: -
d_gene: -
v_gene: TRBV5-1
j_gene: TRBJ2-3
CDR3aa: CASSRDGTGYTQYF

abundance: -
d_gene: -
v_gene: TRBV20-1
j_gene: TRBJ1-2
CDR3aa: CSGAISAGYTF

abundance: -
d_gene: -
v_gene: TRBV28
j_gene: TRBJ2-6
CDR3aa: CASSLDSSGANVLTF

abundance: -
d_gene: TRBD2
v_gene: TRBV4-1
j_gene: TRBJ2-5
CDR3aa: CASSQVGLAGGPRHQETQYF

abundance: -
d_gene: -
v_gene: TRBV7-2
j_gene: TRBJ2-1
CDR3aa: CASSLEPGSYNEQFF

abundance: -
d_gene: -
v_gene: TRBV29-1
j_gene: TRBJ2-5
CDR3aa: CSVEERQETQYF